This T cell receptor (beta chain) was obtained from a study of T cells in Graves' hyperthyroidism and ophthalmopathy. Study-wide points: Classification by a 13 V-J model distinguished ophthalmopathy from stable hyperthyroidism.

Comments on this clonotype: Its antigen is unidentified.

Orbital computed tomography, thyroid ultrasound, serum thyroxine and TRAb, and clinical symptoms together informed the diagnoses. RNA transcripts yielded amplified TCR beta CDR3 regions. HTBI primers were employed in a first-round RT-PCR of the TCR CDR3. TCRdb processed the multiplex PCR reads anew with MiXCR; each CDR3 protein has one entry. The sample carries just over 550,000 distinct CDR3 sequences, about 45% recorded once. Germline V lookup: CDR1 LNHNV, CDR2 YYDKDF (reference sequence). V was trimmed by 3 bases and J by 4 bases, leaving 12 bases between them. The CDR3 totals 14 residues. The receptor comes from a woman aged 18-35 years with Graves' hyperthyroidism. The gene calls are TRBV15 and TRBJ1-2; unclear D gene. What was sequenced was peripheral blood or thyroid tissue (not recorded which). CDR3 nucleotide sequence: TGTGCCACCAGCAGCTTAGCGAGGGTCTATGGCTACACCTTC. This translates into CATSSLARVYGYTF.